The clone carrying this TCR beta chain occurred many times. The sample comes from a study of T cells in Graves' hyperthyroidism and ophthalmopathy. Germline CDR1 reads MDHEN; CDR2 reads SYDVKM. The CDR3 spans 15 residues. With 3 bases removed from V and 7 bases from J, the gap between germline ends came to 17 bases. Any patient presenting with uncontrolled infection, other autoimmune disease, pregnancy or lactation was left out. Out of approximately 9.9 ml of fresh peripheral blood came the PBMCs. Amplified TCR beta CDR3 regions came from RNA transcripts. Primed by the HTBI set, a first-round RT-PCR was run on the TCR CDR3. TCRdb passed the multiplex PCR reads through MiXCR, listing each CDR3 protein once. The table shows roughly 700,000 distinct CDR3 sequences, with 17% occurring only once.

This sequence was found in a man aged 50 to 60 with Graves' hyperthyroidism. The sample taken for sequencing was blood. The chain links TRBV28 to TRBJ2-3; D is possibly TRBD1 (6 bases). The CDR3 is CASSFSDSHRNTQYF. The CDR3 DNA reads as TGTGCCAGCAGTTTTTCGGACAGCCACCGGAATACGCAGTATTTT.